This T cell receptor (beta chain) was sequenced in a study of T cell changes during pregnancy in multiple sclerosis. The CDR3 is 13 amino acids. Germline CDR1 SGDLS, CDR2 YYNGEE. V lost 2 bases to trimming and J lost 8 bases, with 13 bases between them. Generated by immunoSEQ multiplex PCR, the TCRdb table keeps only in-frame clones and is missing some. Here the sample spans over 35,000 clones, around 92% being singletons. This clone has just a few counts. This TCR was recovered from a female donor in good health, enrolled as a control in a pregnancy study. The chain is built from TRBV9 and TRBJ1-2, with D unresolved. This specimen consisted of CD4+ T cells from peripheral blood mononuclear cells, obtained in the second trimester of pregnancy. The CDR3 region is CASSVTGSGGYTF. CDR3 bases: TGTGCCAGCAGCGTTACGGGGAGCGGAGGCTACACCTTC.